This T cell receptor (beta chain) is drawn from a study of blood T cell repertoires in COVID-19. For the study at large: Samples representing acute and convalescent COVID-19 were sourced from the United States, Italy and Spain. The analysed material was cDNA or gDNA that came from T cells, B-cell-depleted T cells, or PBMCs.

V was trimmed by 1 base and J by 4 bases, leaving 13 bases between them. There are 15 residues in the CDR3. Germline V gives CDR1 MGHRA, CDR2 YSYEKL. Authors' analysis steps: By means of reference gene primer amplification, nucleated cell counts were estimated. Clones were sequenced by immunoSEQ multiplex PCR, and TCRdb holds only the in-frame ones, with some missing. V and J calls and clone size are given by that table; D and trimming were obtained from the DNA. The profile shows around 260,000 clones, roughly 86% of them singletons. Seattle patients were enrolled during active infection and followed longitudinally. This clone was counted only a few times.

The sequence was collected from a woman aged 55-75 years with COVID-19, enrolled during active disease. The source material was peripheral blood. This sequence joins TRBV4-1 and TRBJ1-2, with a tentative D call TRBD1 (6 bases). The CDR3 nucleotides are TGCGCCAGCAGCCAAGGACAGGTAGCTAGCTATGGCTACACCTTC. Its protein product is CASSQGQVASYGYTF.